This TCR beta chain was identified during a study of blood T cells in healthy people across ages. Per germline, CDR1 MNHEY and CDR2 SVGEGT. This CDR3 has 13 amino acids. Trimming pared 5 bases from V and 4 bases from J, leaving 8 bases between. The use of a sample-barcoded 5' primer and a J-beta primer mix characterized a second PCR of roughly 6 to 11 cycles. TCRdb recomputed calls from the 5' RACE reads with MiXCR, one row per CDR3 protein. The repertoire holds hundreds of thousands of distinct CDR3 sequences, with approximately 40% as singletons. On this clonotype itself: Its antigen remains unidentified.

Study outcomes and limitations: Higher diversity and more naive CD4+ cells were features of long-lived donors, compared to aged donors. Using unsorted PBMCs precluded a conclusive naive versus antigen-experienced comparison.

The sample comprised blood. This chain links TRBV6-2 or TRBV6-3 with TRBJ2-2; D ambiguous. The sequence was collected from a man older than 75 in good health. CDR3 bases: TGTGCCAGCAGTGACACGATCACCGGGGAGCTGTTTTTT. It specifies CASSDTITGELFF.